This T cell receptor beta chain was found in a study of CD8 T cells in ankylosing spondylitis. TCRdb independently ran MiXCR on the 5' RACE reads; one entry per CDR3 protein. The data show some 130,000 distinct CDR3 sequences, roughly 15% seen once. The table lists this clonotype with many counts. The antigen is undetermined. Study outcomes and limitations: The study looked at matched synovial fluid samples from ankylosing spondylitis patients. Disease-linked clones were reported to be significantly enriched there.

This CDR3 has 14 residues. J was trimmed by 2 bases and V by 4 bases; bases with no gene match: 5. Germline V gene data show CDR1 as SGHRS and CDR2 as YFSETQ. Material: blood, either unsorted or a sorted T cell fraction (not recorded which). J is TRBJ2-7 and V is TRBV5-1; 8 bases are a match to TRBD1. This TCR was sampled from a female donor with ankylosing spondylitis or in good health (not recorded which). The CDR3 coding sequence is TGCGCCAGCAGCAAGGGACAGGAGGCCTACGAGCAGTACTTC. The encoded protein is CASSKGQEAYEQYF.